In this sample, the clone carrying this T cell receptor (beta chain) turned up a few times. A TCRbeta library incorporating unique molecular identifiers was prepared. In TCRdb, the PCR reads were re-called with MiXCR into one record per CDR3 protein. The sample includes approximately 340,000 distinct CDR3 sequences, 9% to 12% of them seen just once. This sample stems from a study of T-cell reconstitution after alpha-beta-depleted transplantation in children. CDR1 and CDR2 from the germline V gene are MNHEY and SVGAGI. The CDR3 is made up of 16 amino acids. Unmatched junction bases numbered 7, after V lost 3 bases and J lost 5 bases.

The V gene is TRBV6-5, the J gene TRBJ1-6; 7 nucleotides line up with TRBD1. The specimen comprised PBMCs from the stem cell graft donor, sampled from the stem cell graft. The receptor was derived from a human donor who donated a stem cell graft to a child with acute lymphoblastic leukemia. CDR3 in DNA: TGTGCCAGCAGTTATCGGGACAGAAAGAATAATTCACCCCTCCACTTT. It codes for CASSYRDRKNNSPLHF.